The T cell receptor beta chain described here comes from a study of CXCR3-negative and CXCR3-positive naive CD8 T cells. Findings and limits, study-wide: Memory cells differed in TRBV-TRBJ usage, but naive CXCR3-negative and CXCR3-positive cells had similar usage. Sequencing showed both naive subsets with comparably high diversity, and memory CD8+ cells much lower. PBMCs showed partially decreased CXCR3 expression after cryopreservation, and most assays used fresh PBMCs.

Naivety in CD8+ T cells corresponded to a CD45RO-CCR7+CD27+CD95- phenotype. The method, 5' RACE with UMI labels, was used to prepare the TRB cDNA libraries. With the 5' RACE reads reprocessed, TCRdb shows one record per CDR3 protein and no DNA. This sample's table reports about 130,000 distinct CDR3 sequences. Note on this clonotype: What it binds is unknown.

What was sequenced was naive CXCR3- CD8+ T cells from blood. Subset in this sample: CD45RO-CCR7+CD27+CD95- naive CD8+ T cells lacking CXCR3 (TNR3-). This clonotype originated in a human donor in good health. Some clones in this sample may be carry-over from other donors' samples.

CDR3 region: CASSDDRGSIYEQYF. The chain joins TRBV2 to TRBJ2-7; there is no DNA to check the TCRdb D call of TRBD1. This CDR3 spans 15 amino acids. From germline, CDR1 is SNHLY and CDR2 FYNNEI. The full variable domain, rest sourced from reference TRBV2 and TRBJ2-7, is EPEVTQTPSHQVTQMGQEVILRCVPISNHLYFYWYRQILGQKVEFLVSFYNNEISEKSEIFDDQFSVERPDGSNFTLKIRSTKLEDSAMYFCASSDDRGSIYEQYFGPGTRLTVT.